Sequencing of this T cell receptor beta chain was carried out in a study of blood T cells in healthy people across ages. Per the germline V gene, CDR1 is MDHEN and CDR2 is SYDVKM. This CDR3 spans 15 amino acids. Alongside a J-beta primer mix, a sample-barcoded 5' primer served in a second PCR lasting about 7 to 12 cycles. In TCRdb, the 5' RACE reads were re-called with MiXCR into one record per CDR3 protein. Among approximately 810,000 distinct CDR3 sequences, more than 25% were seen once, and the ten largest hold approximately 15%. Findings and caveats of the study: Among T cells, TCR beta diversity per million cells dropped roughly linearly as age rose. In long-lived donors, naive CD4+ cell counts and diversity exceeded those of aged donors.

On this clonotype itself: Its specificity is not known. With a much larger clone just one base away, this may be a read error.

V gene TRBV28 combines with J gene TRBJ2-7, with TRBD1 matching over 9 bases. The DNA end lines up better with TRBJ2-4; the J call may be wrong. The clonotype comes from a woman older than 75 in good health. Sequenced: blood. The CDR3 DNA is TGTGCCAGCAGTATCCCGGGACAGGGCGAAAACATTCAGTACTTC. The encoded protein is CASSIPGQGENIQYF.